Below, 26 T cell receptor beta chains from the same sample are listed, as sequenced in a study of molecular identifiers for immune sequencing clone quantification. Each CDR3 protein is one row after TCRdb ran MiXCR on the PCR reads. The sample records hundreds of thousands of distinct CDR3 sequences, approximately 24% being singletons. The specimen was naive CD8+ T cells from blood, with Jurkat cell RNA spiked in. Subset specified: FACS-sorted CD8+CD4-CCR7+CD45RA+ naive T cells. These receptors all stem from a human donor in good health. Some libraries in this study had Jurkat cell RNA spiked in.

V is TRBV19 and J is TRBJ2-1, with 11 bases that match TRBD2. The germline V gene encodes CDR1 LNHDA and CDR2 SQIVND (reference sequence). Trimming removed 3 bases from V and 7 bases from J; junction bases left unmatched: 8. The CDR3 spans 16 residues. Here the CDR3 reads CASSILAGGLRNEQFF. The CDR3 nucleotides read TGTGCCAGTAGTATCTTAGCGGGAGGGCTGAGAAATGAGCAGTTCTTC.

This clonotype turned up a few times. This chain links TRBV7-9 with TRBJ2-7, with D perhaps matching TRBD1 (5 bases). CDR3 size: 14 residues. Germline V CDR1 and CDR2: SEHNR, FQNEAQ (reference sequence). V was shortened by 5 bases and J by 2 bases, with 13 bases between the two germline ends. The CDR3 spells CASSPRTNTYEQYF. Written as DNA, the CDR3 is TGTGCCAGCAGCCCCCGGACAAATACCTACGAGCAGTACTTC.

Of note for this clonotype: Mismatch with germline at one junction end may stem from a read error. V usage is TRBV30 and J usage is TRBJ2-1; D possibly corresponds to TRBD2 (5 bases). CDR3 length: 16 residues. The V gene's germline CDR1 is GTSNPN and CDR2 SVGIG (reference sequence). The CDR3 DNA reads as TGTGCATGGAGTGTTCGGGAACTAGTCACGTACAATGAGCAGTTCTTC. Translated: CAWSVRELVTYNEQFF.

This clonotype has only a few counts. This chain joins TRBV5-5 and TRBJ1-5; no definite D call. In germline, CDR1 is SGHKS, CDR2 YYEKEE (reference sequence). Trimming took 5 bases from V and 3 from J, leaving 15 bases between them. The CDR3 covers 15 residues. CDR3 in DNA: TGTGCCAGCAGTTATTGGGGAACTGTCAATCAGCCCCAGCATTTT. Its translation: CASSYWGTVNQPQHF.

This clonotype was seen ten or more times. The chain uses TRBV9 and TRBJ2-3; TRBD2 is a possible D gene (7 bases). Trimming left V 3 bases short and J 3 bases short, with 32 bases between. CDR1 and CDR2 from the germline V gene are SGDLS and YYNGEE. The CDR3 is 21 amino acids. The CDR3 sequence is CASSGEGGSGPGTPITDTQYF. The CDR3 DNA reads TGTGCCAGCAGCGGGGAGGGGGGTAGCGGCCCCGGAACTCCAATTACAGATACGCAGTATTTT. Drawing the rest from reference TRBV9 and TRBJ2-3, the complete variable domain is DSGVTQTPKHLITATGQRVTLRCSPRSGDLSVYWYQQSLDQGLQFLIQYYNGEERAKGNILERFSAQQFPDLHSELNLSSLELGDSALYFCASSGEGGSGPGTPITDTQYFGPGTRLTVL.

This clonotype has a count of ten or more. The gene calls are TRBV30 and TRBJ2-2, with D unresolved. The V gene's germline CDR1 is GTSNPN and CDR2 SVGIG (reference sequence). V lost 4 bases to trimming and J lost 6 bases, with 12 bases between them. The CDR3 contains 13 residues. The CDR3 DNA is TGTGCCTGGACCGTCATCAACGCCGGGGAGCTGTTTTTT. Its protein product is CAWTVINAGELFF. Full variable domain (rest looked up from reference TRBV30 and TRBJ2-2): SQTIHQWPATLVQPVGSPLSLECTVEGTSNPNLYWYRQAAGRGLQLLFYSVGIGQISSEVPQNLSASRPQDRQFILSSKKLLLSDSGFYLCAWTVINAGELFFGEGSRLTVL.

This clonotype was observed at least ten times. V gene TRBV4-1 combines with J gene TRBJ2-7; D possibly corresponds to TRBD1 (6 bases). Germline V CDR1 and CDR2: MGHRA, YSYEKL. The V gene lost 0 bases and the J gene lost 7 bases, with 13 bases spanning the gap. The CDR3 is 14 amino acids. The CDR3 bases are TGCGCCAGCAGCCAAGATTGGGGGCGCTGGGAGCAGTACTTC. As protein: CASSQDWGRWEQYF.

A word on this clonotype: Relative to the germline gene, one junction end is altered; a read error may explain this. V is TRBV4-1 and J is TRBJ1-5; unclear D gene. Germline CDR1 MGHRA, CDR2 YSYEKL. The CDR3 contains 11 residues. CDR3 in amino acids: CANSPQRPQHF. As DNA, the CDR3 is TGCGCCAACAGCCCGCAACGGCCCCAGCATTTT.

This sequence joins TRBV27 and TRBJ1-1, with TRBD1 as a possible D gene (5 bases). Germline-derived CDR1 and CDR2 are MNHEY and SMNVEV (reference sequence). V lost 5 bases and J 4 bases, leaving 11 bases between the germline ends. The CDR3 covers 13 residues. The CDR3 bases are TGTGCCAGCAGTGAGGGGCAGACCACTGAAGCTTTCTTT. It encodes CASSEGQTTEAFF.

This clonotype was detected only once. A single base separates this from a much larger clone, so it may be a read error. The chain joins TRBV29-1 to TRBJ2-5; 11 bases are shared with TRBD2. The CDR3 sequence is 14 residues long. Germline V lookup: CDR1 SQVTM, CDR2 ANQGSEA. Trimming took 4 bases from V and 4 from J; bases not matched to a gene: 5. CDR3 in amino acids: CSVGILAGGETQYF. CDR3 nucleotide sequence: TGCAGCGTTGGAATCCTAGCGGGAGGAGAGACCCAGTACTTC.

V gene TRBV20-1 combines with J gene TRBJ2-2; D not resolved. V gave up 0 bases and J gave up 4 bases, with 15 bases separating them. Per the germline V gene, CDR1 is DFQATT and CDR2 is SNEGSKA (reference sequence). The length of the CDR3 is 16 residues. In DNA form, the CDR3 reads TGCAGTGCTAGAGATCCCGTCAGTAGGCTCACCGGGGAGCTGTTTTTT. Translation: CSARDPVSRLTGELFF.

This chain joins TRBV6-5 and TRBJ1-1, with D unresolved. The germline V and J ends were trimmed by 2 bases and 9 bases, with 16 bases remaining between them. This CDR3 is 14 amino acids long. From germline, CDR1 is MNHEY and CDR2 SVGAGI. The CDR3 here is CASSYEGSGTKAFF. The DNA for the CDR3 is TGTGCCAGCAGTTACGAGGGATCGGGAACTAAAGCTTTCTTT.

With regard to this clonotype: At one end, the junction sequence differs from germline, possibly due to a read error. The chain couples TRBV12-3 or TRBV12-4 to TRBJ2-7, with no clear D. The CDR3 length is 14 residues. CDR3 bases: TGTGCCGGCAGTTTATCCCTAGAAGCCTACGAGCAGTACTTC. It encodes CAGSLSLEAYEQYF.

Worth noting for this clonotype: This clone may be a read error of a much larger clone one base away. This chain connects TRBV13 to TRBJ2-5, with no clear D. This CDR3 comprises 13 residues. CDR1 PRHDT and CDR2 FYEKMQ come from the germline V gene (reference sequence). For the CDR3, the DNA is TGTGGCAGCAGCTTAAGGTACCAAGAGACCCAGTACTTC. Its translation: CGSSLRYQETQYF.

This clonotype has ten or more counts. The chain recombines TRBV11-2 with TRBJ2-3; 10 bases are a match to TRBD2. Germline CDR1 is SGHAT and CDR2 is FQNNGV. There are 14 residues in the CDR3. The ends lost 4 bases at V and 6 bases at J; junction bases unmatched: 4. The chain's CDR3 is CASSSSGGPDTQYF. In DNA form, the CDR3 reads TGTGCCAGCAGCTCTAGCGGGGGACCGGATACGCAGTATTTT.

V gene TRBV28 combines with J gene TRBJ1-2, with TRBD1 identical over 8 bases. J gave up 4 bases and V 4 bases, and 35 bases lay outside the gene matches. Germline V gives CDR1 MDHEN, CDR2 SYDVKM. This CDR3 has 24 residues. The CDR3 bases are TGTGCCAGCAGTTCCCCGTCCGGGGGCGAGGGGAACAGGGGGGGGTACTTGGAGAGCTATGGCTACACCTTC. This translates into CASSSPSGGEGNRGGYLESYGYTF.

This clonotype was seen a few times. The CDR3, as DNA: TGCAGTGCTCCCGGGACAGGGGGATCTAACGAGCAGTACTTC. This sequence encodes CSAPGTGGSNEQYF. V and J are TRBV20-1 and TRBJ2-7, with TRBD1 matching 11 bases. Looked up from germline, CDR1 is DFQATT and CDR2 is SNEGSKA (reference sequence). The V and J ends lost 5 bases and 5 bases, in that order; junction bases with no gene match: 8. This CDR3 has 14 amino acids.

The rearrangement links TRBV19 to TRBJ1-5; D call uncertain. The CDR3 loop spans 15 amino acids. Germline V CDR1 and CDR2: LNHDA, SQIVND (reference sequence). Trimming left V 7 bases short and J 0 bases short, with 13 bases between. The CDR3 sequence is CASKEPGYSNQPQHF. The CDR3 DNA follows: TGTGCCAGTAAGGAACCCGGTTATAGCAATCAGCCCCAGCATTTT.

Concerning this clonotype: This clone may be a read error of a much larger clone one base away. This CDR3 reads CSATDDPLTTEAFF. The CDR3 nucleotides are TGCAGTGCTACCGACGACCCCCTGACCACTGAAGCTTTCTTT. The chain combines TRBV20-1 with TRBJ1-1; D remains ambiguous. The germline CDR1 and CDR2 sequences are DFQATT and SNEGSKA (reference sequence). V lost 4 bases, J lost 4 bases, and 16 bases lay in between. The CDR3 covers 14 residues.

This clonotype was picked up many times. The V gene is TRBV20-1, the J gene TRBJ1-1; 7 bases map to TRBD1. J was trimmed by 3 bases and V by 0 bases; bases with no gene match: 7. CDR3 length: 15 amino acids. Germline values: CDR1 DFQATT, CDR2 SNEGSKA (reference sequence). This CDR3 reads CSARDSQGEYTEAFF. The CDR3 DNA reads TGCAGTGCTAGAGATTCGCAGGGGGAGTACACTGAAGCTTTCTTT.

There are many counts of this clonotype. The chain combines TRBV24-1 with TRBJ2-2, with D hard to call. Germline lookup yields CDR1 KGHDR and CDR2 SFDVKD. The CDR3 loop spans 17 amino acids. Deletions cut 1 base from V and 3 bases from J, with 14 bases between. The CDR3 is CATSDFNAGPDTGELFF. As DNA, the CDR3 is TGTGCCACCAGTGATTTTAACGCAGGCCCTGACACCGGGGAGCTGTTTTTT.

Many counts were recorded for this clonotype. The chain couples TRBV7-9 to TRBJ2-5; a weak D match, TRBD2 (5 bases). In germline, CDR1 is SEHNR, CDR2 FQNEAQ (reference sequence). This CDR3 contains 14 residues. V lost 3 bases and J 2 bases, leaving 10 bases between the germline ends. The CDR3 spells CASSLDLGQETQYF. The CDR3 DNA reads as TGTGCCAGCAGCTTGGACTTAGGACAAGAGACCCAGTACTTC.

This clonotype was detected only once. One end of the junction fails to match germline, which may point to a read error. The rearrangement joins TRBV27 to TRBJ2-7, with D perhaps matching TRBD1 or TRBD2 (5 bases each). This CDR3 region has 13 residues. Germline CDR1 is MNHEY and CDR2 is SMNVEV (reference sequence). CDR3 residues: CASSSGTAYEQCF. The CDR3 DNA follows: TGTGCCAGCAGTTCTGGGACCGCCTACGAGCAGTGCTTC.

This sequence joins TRBV5-1 and TRBJ1-3; 7 nucleotides match TRBD1. CDR1 and CDR2 (germline): SGHRS, YFSETQ. This CDR3 has 16 residues. Losses at the gene ends were 0 bases for V and 0 bases for J; bases not matched to a gene: 3. The CDR3 DNA reads TGCGCCAGCAGCTTGGCCGGGACAGCCTCTGGAAACACCATATATTTT. Translating gives CASSLAGTASGNTIYF.

Comment on this clonotype: A clone one base away is much larger, so this may be a read error. The gene calls are TRBV7-9 and TRBJ1-1; TRBD1 is a possible D gene (5 bases). Deletions cut 4 bases from V and 0 bases from J, with 12 bases between. CDR1 and CDR2 from the germline V gene are SEHNR and FQNEAQ (reference sequence). This CDR3 contains 15 residues. CDR3 DNA sequence: TGTGCCAGCAGCTATCGACAGAGTATGAACACTGAAGCTTTCTTT. It is translated as CASSYRQSMNTEAFF.

There are many counts of this clonotype. The chain employs TRBV29-1 and TRBJ1-2, with D possibly TRBD1 on 5 matching bases. CDR3 length: 13 amino acids. Germline CDR1 SQVTM, CDR2 ANQGSEA. Trimming stripped 7 bases from V and 0 bases from J, with 12 bases between. The CDR3 DNA reads TGCAGCGCTAGGGGAGCAGCTAACTATGGCTACACCTTC. Amino acids: CSARGAANYGYTF.